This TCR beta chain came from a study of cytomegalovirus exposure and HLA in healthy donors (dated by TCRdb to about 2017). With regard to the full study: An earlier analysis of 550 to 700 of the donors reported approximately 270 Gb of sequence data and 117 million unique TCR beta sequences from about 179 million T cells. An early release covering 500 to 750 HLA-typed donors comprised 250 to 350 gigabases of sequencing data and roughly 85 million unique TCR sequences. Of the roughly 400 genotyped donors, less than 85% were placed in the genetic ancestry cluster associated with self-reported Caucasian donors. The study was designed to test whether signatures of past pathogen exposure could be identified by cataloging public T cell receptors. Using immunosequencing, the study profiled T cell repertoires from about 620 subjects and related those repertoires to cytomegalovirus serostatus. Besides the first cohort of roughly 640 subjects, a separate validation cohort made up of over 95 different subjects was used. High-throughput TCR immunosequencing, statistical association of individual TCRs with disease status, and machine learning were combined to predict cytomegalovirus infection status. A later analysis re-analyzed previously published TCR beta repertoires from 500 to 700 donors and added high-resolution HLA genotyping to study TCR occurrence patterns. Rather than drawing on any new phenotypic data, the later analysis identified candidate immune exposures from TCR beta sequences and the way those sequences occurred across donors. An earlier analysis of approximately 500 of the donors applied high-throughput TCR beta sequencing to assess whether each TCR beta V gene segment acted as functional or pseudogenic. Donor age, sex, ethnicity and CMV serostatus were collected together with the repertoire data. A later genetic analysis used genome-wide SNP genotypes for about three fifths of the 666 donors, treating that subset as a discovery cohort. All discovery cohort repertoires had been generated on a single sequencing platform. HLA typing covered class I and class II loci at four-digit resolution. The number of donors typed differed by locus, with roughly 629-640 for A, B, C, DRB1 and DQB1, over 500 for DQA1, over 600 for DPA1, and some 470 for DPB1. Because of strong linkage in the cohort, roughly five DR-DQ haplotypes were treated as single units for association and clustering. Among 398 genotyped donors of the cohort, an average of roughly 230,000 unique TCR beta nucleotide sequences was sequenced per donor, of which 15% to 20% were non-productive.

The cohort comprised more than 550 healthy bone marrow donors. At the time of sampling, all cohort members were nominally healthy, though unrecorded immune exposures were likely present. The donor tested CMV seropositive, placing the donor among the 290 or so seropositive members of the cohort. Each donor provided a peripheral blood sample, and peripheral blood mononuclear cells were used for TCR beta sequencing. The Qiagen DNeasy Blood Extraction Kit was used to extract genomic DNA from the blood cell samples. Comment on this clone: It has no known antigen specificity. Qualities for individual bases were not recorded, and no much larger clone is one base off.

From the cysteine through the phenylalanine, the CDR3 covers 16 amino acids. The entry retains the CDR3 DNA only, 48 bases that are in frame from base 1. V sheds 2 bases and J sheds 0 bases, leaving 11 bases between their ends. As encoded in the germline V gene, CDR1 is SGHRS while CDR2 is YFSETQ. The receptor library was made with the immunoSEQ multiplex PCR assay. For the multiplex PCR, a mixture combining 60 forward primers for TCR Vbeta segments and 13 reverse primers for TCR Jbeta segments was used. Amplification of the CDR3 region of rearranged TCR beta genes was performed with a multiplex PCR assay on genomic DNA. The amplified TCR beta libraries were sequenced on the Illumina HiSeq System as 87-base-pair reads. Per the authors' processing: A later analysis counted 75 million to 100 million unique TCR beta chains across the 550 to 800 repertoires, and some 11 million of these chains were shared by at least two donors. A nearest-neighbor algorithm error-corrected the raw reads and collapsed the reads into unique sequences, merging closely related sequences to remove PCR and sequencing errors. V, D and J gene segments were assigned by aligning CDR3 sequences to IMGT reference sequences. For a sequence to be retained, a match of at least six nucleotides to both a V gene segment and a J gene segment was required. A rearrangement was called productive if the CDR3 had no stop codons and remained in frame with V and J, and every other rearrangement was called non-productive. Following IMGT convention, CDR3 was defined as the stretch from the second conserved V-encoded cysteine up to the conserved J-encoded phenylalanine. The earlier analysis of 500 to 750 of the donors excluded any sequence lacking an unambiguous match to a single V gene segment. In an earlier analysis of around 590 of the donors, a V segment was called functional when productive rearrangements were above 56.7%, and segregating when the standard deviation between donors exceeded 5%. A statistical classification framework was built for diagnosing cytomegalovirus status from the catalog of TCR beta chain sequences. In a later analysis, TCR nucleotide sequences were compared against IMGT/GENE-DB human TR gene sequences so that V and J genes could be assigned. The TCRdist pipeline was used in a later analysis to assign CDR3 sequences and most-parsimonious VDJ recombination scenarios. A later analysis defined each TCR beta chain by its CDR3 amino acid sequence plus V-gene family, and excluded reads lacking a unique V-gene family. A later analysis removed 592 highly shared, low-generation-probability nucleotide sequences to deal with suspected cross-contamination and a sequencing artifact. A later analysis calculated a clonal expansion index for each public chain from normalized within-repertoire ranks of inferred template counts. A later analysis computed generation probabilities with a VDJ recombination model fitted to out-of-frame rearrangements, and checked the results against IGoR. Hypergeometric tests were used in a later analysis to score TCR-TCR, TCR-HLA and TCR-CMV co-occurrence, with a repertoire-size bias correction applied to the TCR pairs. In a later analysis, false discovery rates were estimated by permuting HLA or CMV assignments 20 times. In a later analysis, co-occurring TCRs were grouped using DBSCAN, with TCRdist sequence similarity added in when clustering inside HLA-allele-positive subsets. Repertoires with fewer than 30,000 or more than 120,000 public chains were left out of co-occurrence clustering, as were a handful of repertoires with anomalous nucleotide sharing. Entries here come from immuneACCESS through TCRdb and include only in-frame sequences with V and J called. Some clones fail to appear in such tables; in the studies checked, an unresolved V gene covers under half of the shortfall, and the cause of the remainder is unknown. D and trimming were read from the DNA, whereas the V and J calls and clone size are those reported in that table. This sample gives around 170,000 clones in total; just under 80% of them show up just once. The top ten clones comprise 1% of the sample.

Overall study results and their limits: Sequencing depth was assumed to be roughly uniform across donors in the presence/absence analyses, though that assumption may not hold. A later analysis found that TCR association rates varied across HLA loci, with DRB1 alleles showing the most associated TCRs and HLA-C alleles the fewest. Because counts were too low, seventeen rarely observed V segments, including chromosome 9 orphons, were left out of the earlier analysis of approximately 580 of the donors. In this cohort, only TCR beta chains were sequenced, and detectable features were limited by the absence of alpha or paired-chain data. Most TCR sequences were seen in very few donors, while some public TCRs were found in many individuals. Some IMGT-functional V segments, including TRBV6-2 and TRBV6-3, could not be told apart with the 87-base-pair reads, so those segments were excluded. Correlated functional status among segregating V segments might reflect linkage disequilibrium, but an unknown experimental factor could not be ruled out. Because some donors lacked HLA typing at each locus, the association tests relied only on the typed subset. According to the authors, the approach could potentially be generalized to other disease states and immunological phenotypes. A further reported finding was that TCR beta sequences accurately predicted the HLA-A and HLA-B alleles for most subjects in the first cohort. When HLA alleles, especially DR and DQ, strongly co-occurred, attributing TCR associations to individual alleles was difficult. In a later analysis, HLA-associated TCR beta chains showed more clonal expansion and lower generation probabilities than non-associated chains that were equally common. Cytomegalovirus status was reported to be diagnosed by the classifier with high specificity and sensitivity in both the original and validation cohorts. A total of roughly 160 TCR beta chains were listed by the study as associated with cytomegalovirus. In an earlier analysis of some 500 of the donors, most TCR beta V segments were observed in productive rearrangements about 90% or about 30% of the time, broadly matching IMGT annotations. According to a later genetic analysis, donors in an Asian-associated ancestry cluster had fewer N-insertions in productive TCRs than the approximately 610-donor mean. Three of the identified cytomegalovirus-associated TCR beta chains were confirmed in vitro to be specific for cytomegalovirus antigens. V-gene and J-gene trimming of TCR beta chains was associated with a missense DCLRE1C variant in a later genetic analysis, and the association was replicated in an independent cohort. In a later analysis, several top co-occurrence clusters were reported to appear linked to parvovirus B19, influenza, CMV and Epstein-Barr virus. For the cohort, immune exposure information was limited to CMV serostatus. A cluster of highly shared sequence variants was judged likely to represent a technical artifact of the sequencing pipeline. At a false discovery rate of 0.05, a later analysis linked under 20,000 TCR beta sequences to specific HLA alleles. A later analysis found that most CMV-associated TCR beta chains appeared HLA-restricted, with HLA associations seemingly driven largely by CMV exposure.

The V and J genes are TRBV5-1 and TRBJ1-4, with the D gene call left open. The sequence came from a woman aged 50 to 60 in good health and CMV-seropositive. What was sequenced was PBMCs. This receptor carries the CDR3 CASSLNWGATNEKLFF. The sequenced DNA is TGCGCCAGCAGCTTAAATTGGGGAGCAACTAATGAAAAACTGTTTTTT. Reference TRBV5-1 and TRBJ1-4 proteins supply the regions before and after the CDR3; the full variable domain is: KAGVTQTPRYLIKTRGQQVTLSCSPISGHRSVSWYQQTPGQGLQFLFEYFSETQRNKGNFPGRFSGRQFSNSRSEMNVSTLELGDSALYLCASSLNWGATNEKLFFGSGTQLSVL.